This T cell receptor (beta chain) was sequenced during a study of cytomegalovirus exposure and HLA in healthy donors. Whole-study results and caveats: A later analysis reportedly identified an Asian-associated ancestry cluster as carrying fewer N-insertions than the 666-donor mean. Analyzed later, most CMV-associated TCR beta chains appeared HLA-restricted. Reported findings show TCR beta sequences accurately forecast HLA-A and HLA-B alleles in most subjects. Roughly even sequencing depth across donors was the assumption behind the presence/absence analyses.

In regard to this clone: Its target is unknown.

This CDR3 contains 12 residues. Germline V gene sequence: CDR1 MNHEY, CDR2 SVGAGI. V dropped 4 bases and J dropped 6 bases, with 10 bases sitting between them. PCR involved 60 Vbeta and 13 Jbeta primers. Using immunoSEQ multiplex PCR, the repertoire was profiled, and TCRdb retains in-frame clones only, with some absent. The sample includes approximately 160,000 clones, 60% to 85% seen only once; the top ten take about 0.69%. The V gene is TRBV6-5, the J gene TRBJ2-7, with D maybe TRBD1 (6 bases). Sequenced material: PBMCs. This receptor was taken from a female donor in good health and CMV-seronegative. The CDR3 sequence: CASSSGVREQYF. The CDR3 nucleotides are TGTGCCAGCAGTTCAGGGGTACGCGAGCAGTACTTC.